This paragraph covers one T cell receptor beta chain sequence. Its target is unknown. The source of the sample is a study of cytomegalovirus exposure and HLA in healthy donors. Notes on the study in general: The study labeled more than 150 TCR beta chains cytomegalovirus-associated. In vitro confirmation showed three CMV-associated chains to be CMV antigen specific. According to a later analysis, TCR clusters from the first cohort tended to co-occur in the 120 or so validation repertoires. There were some public TCRs occurring in many donors, but most TCR sequences were rare.

Produced via immunoSEQ multiplex PCR; TCRdb's table is partial and in-frame only. The table shows about 160,000 clones, with approximately 89% occurring only once. Trimming removed 0 bases at V and 0 bases at J, with 12 bases between. The V gene's germline CDR1 is SGHAT and CDR2 FQNNGV. The CDR3 is made up of 17 amino acids. This chain links TRBV11-2 with TRBJ2-4; D not certain. The sequence derives from a man aged 18 to 29 in good health and CMV-seropositive. Sequenced sample: PBMCs. The DNA for the CDR3 is TGTGCCAGCAGCTTAGATGTGGGCCAGCTAGCCAAAAACATTCAGTACTTC. Translating it yields CASSLDVGQLAKNIQYF.